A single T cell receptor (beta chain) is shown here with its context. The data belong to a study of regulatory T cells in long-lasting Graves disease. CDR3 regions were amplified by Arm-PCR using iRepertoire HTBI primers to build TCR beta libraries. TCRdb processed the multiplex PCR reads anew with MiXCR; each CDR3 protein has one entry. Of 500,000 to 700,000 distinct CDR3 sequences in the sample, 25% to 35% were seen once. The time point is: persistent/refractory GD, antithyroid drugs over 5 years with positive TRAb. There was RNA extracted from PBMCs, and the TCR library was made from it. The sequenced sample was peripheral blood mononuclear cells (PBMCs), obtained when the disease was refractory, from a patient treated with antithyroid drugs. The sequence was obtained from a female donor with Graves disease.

In nucleotides, the CDR3 is TGTGCCAGCAGCGCAGGTGCTAGCGGGGACTACGAGCAGTACTTC. Protein sequence: CASSAGASGDYEQYF. The chain employs TRBV3-1 and TRBJ2-7, with TRBD2 matching 9 bases. The CDR3 contains 15 residues. The V and J ends lost 5 bases and 3 bases, in that order; junction bases with no gene match: 8. Germline CDR1 and CDR2: LGHDT and YNNKEL (reference sequence).